This T cell receptor (beta chain) was obtained from a study of Tregs in tolerant kidney transplant recipients. Produced via immunoSEQ multiplex PCR; TCRdb's table is partial and in-frame only. Of fewer than 80,000 clones detected, 95% to 98% appear once; the ten largest clones hold approximately 0.56%. This CDR3 spans 13 amino acids. Germline CDR1 and CDR2: SGHNT and YYREEE (reference sequence). J lost 4 bases, V lost 6 bases, and 3 bases had no gene match. This rearrangement joins TRBV5-4 to TRBJ2-1, with 8 bases fitting TRBD1. The source material was CD4+ T cells from blood, sampled before the transplant. This sequence was found in a human donor who received a combined kidney and bone marrow transplant. The CDR3 reads CASTRDRYNEQFF. In nucleotides, the CDR3 is TGTGCCAGCACCCGGGACAGGTACAATGAGCAGTTCTTC.